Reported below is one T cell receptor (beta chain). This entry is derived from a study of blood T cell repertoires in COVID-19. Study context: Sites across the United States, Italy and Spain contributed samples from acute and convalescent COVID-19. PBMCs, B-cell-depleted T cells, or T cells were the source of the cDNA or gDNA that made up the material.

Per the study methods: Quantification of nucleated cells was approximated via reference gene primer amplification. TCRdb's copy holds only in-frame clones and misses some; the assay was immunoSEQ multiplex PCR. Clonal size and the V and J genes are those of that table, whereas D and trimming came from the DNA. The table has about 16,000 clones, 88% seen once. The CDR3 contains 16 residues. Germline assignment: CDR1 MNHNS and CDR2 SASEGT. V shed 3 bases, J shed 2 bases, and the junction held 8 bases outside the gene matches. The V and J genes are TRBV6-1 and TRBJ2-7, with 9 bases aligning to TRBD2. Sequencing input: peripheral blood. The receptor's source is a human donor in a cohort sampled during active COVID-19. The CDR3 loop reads CASSDNSGGPPYEQYF. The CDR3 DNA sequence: TGTGCCAGCAGTGACAATAGCGGGGGTCCACCCTACGAGCAGTACTTC.